This TCR beta chain came from a study of vaccination effects on CD4 cells after COVID-19. Assay used: immunoSEQ multiplex PCR; TCRdb lists only in-frame clones, some missing. The sample carries about 71,000 clones, roughly 80% recorded once. Study-wide findings and caveats: Healthy vaccinees' vaccine-induced clones included only 1 of 255 cross-reacting with common cold coronaviruses. Missing from the study were early post-infection timepoints, and its convalescent patients were few.

Germline CDR1 MDHEN, CDR2 SYDVKM. The CDR3 length is 14 residues. Trimming removed 6 bases at V and 0 bases at J, with 9 bases between. Antigen-specific CD4+ T cells expanded by the ViraFEST assay with viral peptide pools were then sequenced. With more than nine days of culture completed, CD4+ T cells were isolated. In the vaccine recipients, nucleocapsid antibodies were negative and there was no prior SARS-CoV-2 infection. On day 3 and again on day 7, half the medium was replaced with IL-2 medium. Concerning this clone itself: Antigen unknown.

The V and J genes are TRBV28 and TRBJ1-3; no clear D gene. The specimen was CD4+ T cells from PBMCs cultured with SARS-CoV-2 spike peptides, collected before COVID-19 vaccination. The sequence derives from a human donor who received a COVID-19 vaccine. Written as DNA, the CDR3 is TGTGCCAGCAGGGCGATGAGCTCTGGAAACACCATATATTTT. It translates to CASRAMSSGNTIYF.